The 14 T cell receptor beta chains below all came from one sample that was sequenced in a study of blood T cell repertoires in COVID-19. TCRdb's table, derived via immunoSEQ multiplex PCR, lists solely in-frame clones and lacks some. The data hold approximately 100,000 clones, with over 85% observed a single time. Sequencing was performed on peripheral blood. These receptor sequences come from a man in his 70s with acute or convalescent COVID-19.

CDR3 nucleotides: TGTGCCAGCAGTCTGGGACTAGCGGGGGGTCAAGAGACCCAGTACTTC. This encodes CASSLGLAGGQETQYF. The chain carries TRBV6-2 or TRBV6-3 and TRBJ2-5, with 15 bases matching TRBD2. The CDR3 consists of 16 residues. V trimming: 5 bases; J trimming: 2 bases; junction bases outside the gene matches: 3. Germline V gives CDR1 MNHEY, CDR2 SVGEGT.

This chain connects TRBV6-5 to TRBJ2-2; a possible D gene is TRBD1 (6 bases). The CDR3 consists of 15 residues. Germline CDR1 is MNHEY and CDR2 is SVGAGI. The V end lost 2 bases, the J end lost 8 bases, and 15 bases lay between the germline ends. In nucleotides, the CDR3 is TGTGCCAGCAGTTACAGGGCAGGGGTTTTGGGGGAGCTGTTTTTT. It encodes CASSYRAGVLGELFF.

The rearrangement joins TRBV28 to TRBJ2-4, with D tentatively TRBD2 (6 bases). This CDR3 is 14 amino acids long. Germline lookup yields CDR1 MDHEN and CDR2 SYDVKM. V lost 3 bases and J 8 bases, leaving 14 bases between the germline ends. The DNA for the CDR3 is TGTGCCAGCAGTTTGGCGGGAAGAGGGGACATTCAGTACTTC. This gives the protein CASSLAGRGDIQYF.

This chain links TRBV14 with TRBJ1-2, with D possibly TRBD1 on 6 matching bases. Trimming shortened V by 0 bases and J by 8 bases, and 13 bases separated the two germline ends. Germline V CDR1 and CDR2: SGHDN, FVKESK. This CDR3 has 14 residues. The CDR3 reads CASSQDLQGSGYTF. CDR3 nucleotides: TGTGCCAGCAGCCAAGATCTTCAGGGGTCCGGCTACACCTTC. Drawing the rest from reference TRBV14 and TRBJ1-2, the complete variable domain is EAGVTQFPSHSVIEKGQTVTLRCDPISGHDNLYWYRRVMGKEIKFLLHFVKESKQDESGMPNNRFLAERTGGTYSTLKVQPAELEDSGVYFCASSQDLQGSGYTFGSGTRLTVV.

CDR3 protein: CASSGGLAGGTDEQFF. For the CDR3, the DNA is TGTGCCAGCAGCGGGGGACTAGCGGGAGGGACCGATGAGCAGTTCTTC. The gene calls are TRBV11-3 and TRBJ2-1, with 16 bases matching TRBD2. J lost 8 bases, V lost 5 bases, and 6 bases had no gene match. The germline V gene encodes CDR1 SGHNT and CDR2 YENEEA. The CDR3 length is 16 residues.

The chain couples TRBV3-1 (or the pseudogene TRBV3-2) to TRBJ1-3; no definite D call. V was clipped by 6 bases and J by 0 bases, with 12 bases between them. This CDR3 is 15 amino acids long. Per the germline V gene, CDR1 is LGHDT and CDR2 is YNNKEL (reference sequence). The CDR3 DNA reads TGTGCCAGCAGTCAGGTGGTGAGCTCTGGAAACACCATATATTTT. Translated: CASSQVVSSGNTIYF.

V is TRBV2 and J is TRBJ2-2; TRBD2 agrees at 7 bases. This CDR3 comprises 14 residues. The V gene's germline CDR1 is SNHLY and CDR2 FYNNEI. With 5 bases clipped from V and 5 bases from J, the junction kept 5 bases outside the gene matches. The CDR3 sequence: CASSPAGRTGELFF. The CDR3 DNA reads as TGTGCCAGCAGTCCAGCGGGACGTACCGGGGAGCTGTTTTTT.

CDR3 nucleotide sequence: TGTGCCAGCAGTGGACGGGACAGGGGAGGAGAAAAACTGTTTTTT. Translating gives CASSGRDRGGEKLFF. V gene TRBV2 combines with J gene TRBJ1-4; 10 bases line up with TRBD1. There are 15 residues in the CDR3. With V trimmed by 4 bases and J by 8 bases, 7 bases remained unmatched. CDR1 is SNHLY, CDR2 FYNNEI, per germline.

The chain is built from TRBV15 and TRBJ2-1, with D perhaps matching TRBD2 (6 bases). Trimming took off 0 bases at V and 3 bases at J, with 12 bases between the two ends. CDR3 length equals 16 residues. Germline CDR1 and CDR2: LNHNV and YYDKDF (reference sequence). This chain's CDR3 is CATSRERRGIYNEQFF. Written as DNA, the CDR3 is TGTGCCACCAGCAGAGAGAGGCGGGGTATCTACAATGAGCAGTTCTTC.

The V and J genes are TRBV27 and TRBJ2-7, with 11 bases fitting TRBD2. The CDR3 is 15 amino acids. V lost 8 bases, J lost 1 base, and 7 bases stayed unmatched. Germline assignment: CDR1 MNHEY and CDR2 SMNVEV (reference sequence). As DNA, the CDR3 is TGTGCCAGCGCCCCCGGGACTAGCGGATCCTACGAGCAGTACTTC. Its translation: CASAPGTSGSYEQYF.

The gene calls are TRBV6-1 and TRBJ1-2; D is unresolved. The CDR3 totals 17 residues. Germline-derived CDR1 and CDR2 are MNHNS and SASEGT. The V end was cut by 4 bases, the J end by 4 bases, with 22 bases between. CDR3 DNA: TGTGCCAGCAGTGGACTCCCCTCCAACAAGGCTAGCTATGGCTACACCTTC. It specifies CASSGLPSNKASYGYTF.

This chain joins TRBV5-1 and TRBJ1-6; 7 nucleotides match TRBD1. Germline trimming cut 3 bases from V and 7 bases from J; bases unmatched to any gene: 4. Germline V gene sequence: CDR1 SGHRS, CDR2 YFSETQ. The length of the CDR3 is 14 residues. CDR3 DNA: TGCGCCAGCAGCTCAGGGGGAACCAATTCACCCCTCCACTTT. Its translation: CASSSGGTNSPLHF. The complete variable domain, with remaining parts taken from reference TRBV5-1 and TRBJ1-6, reads KAGVTQTPRYLIKTRGQQVTLSCSPISGHRSVSWYQQTPGQGLQFLFEYFSETQRNKGNFPGRFSGRQFSNSRSEMNVSTLELGDSALYLCASSSGGTNSPLHFGNGTRLTVT.

The rearrangement links TRBV11-1 to TRBJ2-2; tentative D call: TRBD1 (6 bases). From germline, CDR1 is SGHAT and CDR2 FQDESV (reference sequence). V was pared by 4 bases and J by 5 bases, with 17 bases between. This CDR3 comprises 16 residues. This CDR3 is CASSSQGGRRTGELFF. DNA of the CDR3: TGTGCCAGCAGCTCCCAAGGGGGAAGGCGAACCGGGGAGCTGTTTTTT. Full variable domain (outside the CDR3, taken from reference TRBV11-1 and TRBJ2-2): EAEVAQSPRYKITEKSQAVAFWCDPISGHATLYWYRQILGQGPELLVQFQDESVVDDSQLPKDRFSAERLKGVDSTLKIQPAELGDSAMYLCASSSQGGRRTGELFFGEGSRLTVL.

The chain links TRBV7-6 to TRBJ2-1; D perhaps matches TRBD2 (6 bases). The CDR3 spans 14 residues. V lost 2 bases and J lost 1, with 6 bases in between. Germline CDR1 and CDR2: SGHVS and FNYEAQ. Here the CDR3 DNA reads TGTGCCAGCAGCTTACGGGGGTCCTACAATGAGCAGTTCTTC. It encodes CASSLRGSYNEQFF. The entire variable domain, with the rest obtained from reference TRBV7-6 and TRBJ2-1, is as follows: GAGVSQSPRYKVTKRGQDVALRCDPISGHVSLYWYRQALGQGPEFLTYFNYEAQQDKSGLPNDRFSAERPEGSISTLTIQRTEQRDSAMYRCASSLRGSYNEQFFGPGTRLTVL.